What follows are 30 T cell receptor beta chains derived from one specimen sequenced in a study of T cell responses to AZD1222 COVID-19 vaccine. This table comes from immunoSEQ multiplex PCR, and its TCRdb copy is limited to in-frame clones, with some not included. This sample has roughly 150,000 clones, with roughly nine tenths found just once. The sequencing here drew on peripheral blood, taken 28 days after the second AZD1222 dose. Source of these receptors: an adult who received the AZD1222 COVID-19 vaccine.

V usage is TRBV6-2 or TRBV6-3 and J usage is TRBJ2-7; 10 bases agree with TRBD1. CDR1 and CDR2 (germline): MNHEY, SVGEGT. J lost 3 bases, V lost 2 bases, and 1 base had no gene match. The CDR3 loop spans 14 amino acids. CDR3 in DNA: TGTGCCAGCAGTTACAGGGACAGGGGCTACGAGCAGTACTTC. It encodes CASSYRDRGYEQYF.

This rearrangement joins TRBV18 to TRBJ1-1; no clear D gene. Trimming pared 2 bases from V and 3 bases from J, leaving 10 bases between. The CDR3 runs 14 residues. The germline V gene encodes CDR1 KGHSH and CDR2 LQKENI. CDR3 DNA: TGTGCCAGCTCACCAACTCTAGGCGACACTGAAGCTTTCTTT. It specifies CASSPTLGDTEAFF.

The chain uses TRBV27 and TRBJ2-7; 7 nucleotides agree with TRBD1. This CDR3 has 14 amino acids. Germline V CDR1 and CDR2: MNHEY, SMNVEV (reference sequence). V was pared by 5 bases and J by 2 bases, with 6 bases of the junction left unmatched. CDR3 DNA sequence: TGTGCCAGCAGTGTCCAGAGGGGGCCCTACGAGCAGTACTTC. Translated: CASSVQRGPYEQYF.

The chain carries TRBV6-6 and TRBJ2-3; D is uncertain. The CDR3 is 13 residues long. Trimming cost V 5 bases and J 6 bases, with 12 bases left between them. In germline, CDR1 is MNHNY, CDR2 SVGAGI (reference sequence). The CDR3 loop reads CASSDVIGDTQYF. CDR3 sequence (DNA): TGTGCCAGCAGTGACGTAATTGGGGATACGCAGTATTTT.

This chain links TRBV27 with TRBJ2-7; D is possibly TRBD1 or TRBD2 (5 bases each). This CDR3 contains 14 residues. Trimming took off 3 bases at V and 3 bases at J, with 12 bases between the two ends. Looked up from germline, CDR1 is MNHEY and CDR2 is SMNVEV (reference sequence). This CDR3 is CASSLGTVLYEQYF. The DNA for the CDR3 is TGTGCCAGCAGTTTGGGGACCGTACTCTACGAGCAGTACTTC.

The gene calls are TRBV7-6 and TRBJ2-2, with D perhaps assigned TRBD1 or TRBD2 (5 bases each). This CDR3 is built from 15 residues. Trimming took off 2 bases at V and 1 base at J, with 8 bases between the two ends. Germline CDR1 reads SGHVS; CDR2 reads FNYEAQ. The CDR3 region has the DNA TGTGCCAGCAGCTTACGGGGCCAGAACACCGGGGAGCTGTTTTTT. This sequence encodes CASSLRGQNTGELFF.

The rearrangement uses TRBV19 and TRBJ2-1, with 10 bases lining up with TRBD1. The germline CDR1 and CDR2 sequences are LNHDA and SQIVND (reference sequence). The CDR3 covers 16 residues. Losses at the gene ends were 5 bases for V and 6 bases for J; bases not matched to a gene: 10. DNA for the CDR3: TGTGCCAGTAGTCTCCTAGGGACAGGGGATTCCAATGAGCAGTTCTTC. Protein: CASSLLGTGDSNEQFF. The whole variable domain, filled in from reference TRBV19 and TRBJ2-1, reads DGGITQSPKYLFRKEGQNVTLSCEQNLNHDAMYWYRQDPGQGLRLIYYSQIVNDFQKGDIAEGYSVSREKKESFPLTVTSAQKNPTAFYLCASSLLGTGDSNEQFFGPGTRLTVL.

J is TRBJ2-5 and V is TRBV25-1; a weak D match, TRBD1 (5 bases). V lost 5 bases and J 3 bases, leaving 16 bases between the germline ends. The length of the CDR3 is 15 residues. Germline assignment: CDR1 MGHDK and CDR2 SYGVNS. Here the CDR3 reads CASSLTTVGKETQYF. CDR3 sequence (DNA): TGTGCCAGCAGTTTGACGACAGTGGGTAAAGAGACCCAGTACTTC.

This clone was detected only once. The rearrangement links TRBV5-1 to TRBJ2-5, with a tentative D call TRBD1 (6 bases). This CDR3 spans 15 amino acids. V lost 0 bases to trimming and J lost 2 bases, with 11 bases between them. Germline CDR1 SGHRS, CDR2 YFSETQ. The CDR3 loop is CASSLGAGAQETQYF. The CDR3 DNA reads as TGCGCCAGCAGCTTGGGGGCAGGGGCTCAAGAGACCCAGTACTTC.

The chain combines TRBV13 with TRBJ2-7; no definite D call. The germline CDR1 and CDR2 sequences are PRHDT and FYEKMQ (reference sequence). This CDR3 is 16 amino acids long. With 0 bases removed from V and 4 bases from J, the gap between germline ends came to 16 bases. CDR3 sequence reads: CASSLGGNLGPYEQYF. The DNA of the CDR3 is TGTGCCAGCAGCTTAGGCGGAAATCTAGGTCCTTACGAGCAGTACTTC.

The chain employs TRBV27 and TRBJ1-2; 9 bases fit TRBD1. With 6 bases clipped from V and 7 bases from J, the junction kept 12 bases outside the gene matches. Germline V gene sequence: CDR1 MNHEY, CDR2 SMNVEV (reference sequence). This CDR3 spans 15 amino acids. CDR3 region: CASRSLVGQGLGYTF. The CDR3 DNA sequence: TGTGCCAGCAGGTCCCTTGTCGGACAGGGGCTTGGCTACACCTTC.

J is TRBJ1-5 and V is TRBV6-5, with a weak D call TRBD1 (6 bases). This CDR3 spans 13 amino acids. Germline V lookup: CDR1 MNHEY, CDR2 SVGAGI. Trimming stripped 7 bases from V and 6 bases from J, with 13 bases between. The CDR3 loop is CASINGGGQPQHF. The CDR3 nucleotides are TGTGCCAGCATCAATGGAGGGGGTCAGCCCCAGCATTTT.

The rearrangement links TRBV6-5 to TRBJ2-7; 8 bases match TRBD1. CDR3 length: 14 residues. After removal of 2 bases from V and 2 bases from J, the junction contained 2 bases not matched to a gene. Germline V gene lookup returns CDR1 MNHEY and CDR2 SVGAGI. The CDR3 is CASSYGTGAYEQYF. As DNA, the CDR3 is TGTGCCAGCAGTTACGGGACAGGCGCCTACGAGCAGTACTTC.

This clone was observed a single time. This chain joins TRBV2 and TRBJ2-7; perhaps TRBD2 as D (5 bases). Germline V gene data show CDR1 as SNHLY and CDR2 as FYNNEI. The CDR3 covers 13 residues. V gave up 6 bases and J gave up 4 bases, with 13 bases separating them. As DNA, the CDR3 is TGTGCCAGCAGCCAGACTACCCAATACGAGCAGTACTTC. It specifies CASSQTTQYEQYF.

The rearrangement links TRBV2 to TRBJ1-1, with a tentative D call TRBD1 (6 bases). V shed 0 bases and J shed 8 bases, with 16 bases lying between them. The CDR3 is made up of 15 amino acids. Germline CDR1 reads SNHLY; CDR2 reads FYNNEI. The CDR3 loop is CASSEAEYRVREAFF. CDR3 bases: TGTGCCAGCAGTGAAGCGGAATACAGGGTTAGGGAAGCTTTCTTT.

The V call is TRBV12-3 or TRBV12-4, the J call TRBJ2-5; 8 positions agree with TRBD1. V was clipped by 5 bases and J by 4 bases; unmatched bases: 3. The CDR3 has 13 amino acids. This CDR3 reads CASSRQGRETQYF. Here the CDR3 DNA reads TGTGCCAGCAGTCGACAGGGGAGAGAGACCCAGTACTTC.

The chain combines TRBV11-2 with TRBJ1-6; D is possibly TRBD1 (6 bases). V was cut by 4 bases and J by 10 bases, with 17 bases left in between. Germline V gene data show CDR1 as SGHAT and CDR2 as FQNNGV. There are 15 residues in the CDR3. In DNA form, the CDR3 reads TGTGCCAGCAGCTCAAACAGGGTTTGGAGCTCACCCCTCCACTTT. It is translated as CASSSNRVWSSPLHF.

This chain links TRBV12-3 or TRBV12-4 with TRBJ2-5, with D perhaps TRBD1 or TRBD2 (5 bases each). Trimming removed 3 bases at V and 2 bases at J, with 7 bases between. CDR3 length: 13 amino acids. DNA of the CDR3: TGTGCCAGCAGTTTGGGGGTTCAAGAGACCCAGTACTTC. Translating it yields CASSLGVQETQYF.

CDR3 in DNA: TGTGCCAGCAGCCTAACAGGTGTTAGCAATCAGCCCCAGCATTTT. Amino acid sequence: CASSLTGVSNQPQHF. The rearrangement links TRBV3-1 (or the pseudogene TRBV3-2) to TRBJ1-5; tentatively, D is TRBD1 (5 bases). V lost 4 bases to trimming and J lost 0 bases, with 10 bases between them. Germline V CDR1 and CDR2: LGHDT, YNNKEL (reference sequence). There are 15 residues in the CDR3.

This chain connects TRBV7-2 to TRBJ2-1; D is possibly TRBD1 (6 bases). Trimming pared 7 bases from V and 7 bases from J, leaving 17 bases between. Germline V gene data show CDR1 as SGHTA and CDR2 as FQGNSA. The CDR3 totals 14 residues. This CDR3 reads CASTLVGAGNEQFF. In DNA form, the CDR3 reads TGTGCCAGCACCTTGGTGGGGGCCGGGAATGAGCAGTTCTTC.

The V gene is TRBV27, the J gene TRBJ1-2, with unresolved D. This CDR3 is built from 12 residues. V was shortened by 5 bases and J by 1 base, with 5 bases between the two germline ends. Germline CDR1 reads MNHEY; CDR2 reads SMNVEV (reference sequence). The CDR3 spells CASSQDNYGYTF. The CDR3 DNA sequence: TGTGCCAGCAGTCAGGATAACTATGGCTACACCTTC.

The gene calls are TRBV27 and TRBJ1-2; D gene uncertain. Trimming pared 3 bases from V and 0 bases from J, leaving 8 bases between. The germline gives CDR1 MNHEY, CDR2 SMNVEV (reference sequence). There are 14 residues in the CDR3. The CDR3 DNA sequence: TGTGCCAGCAGTTTCCTCGGAGCTAACTATGGCTACACCTTC. It specifies CASSFLGANYGYTF.

Only a few counts were recorded for this clone. The rearrangement uses TRBV6-5 and TRBJ2-7; D may be TRBD1 (6 bases). Germline CDR1 reads MNHEY; CDR2 reads SVGAGI. The CDR3 length is 13 residues. V lost 6 bases, J lost 1 base, and 10 bases lay in between. CDR3 in amino acids: CASRKQGSYEQYF. As DNA, the CDR3 is TGTGCCAGCAGGAAACAGGGTTCCTACGAGCAGTACTTC.

The V call is TRBV5-1, the J call TRBJ2-2; D remains unclear. The CDR3 covers 15 residues. Germline V CDR1 and CDR2: SGHRS, YFSETQ. V lost 4 bases and J 3 bases, leaving 13 bases between the germline ends. The CDR3, as DNA: TGCGCCAGCAGCCCCTCGCAAACCCACACCGGGGAGCTGTTTTTT. It yields the protein CASSPSQTHTGELFF.

This rearrangement joins TRBV19 to TRBJ1-1; 7 bases line up with TRBD1. The trim removed 6 bases at V and 5 bases at J, leaving 9 bases unmatched. CDR1 and CDR2 from the germline V gene are LNHDA and SQIVND (reference sequence). The CDR3 loop spans 14 amino acids. The CDR3 sequence is CASRQQGIGTEAFF. CDR3 in DNA: TGTGCCAGTAGGCAACAGGGGATAGGGACTGAAGCTTTCTTT.

The J gene is TRBJ2-7, the V gene TRBV7-2; 7 bases are shared with TRBD2. CDR3 length: 15 amino acids. The V segment lost 4 bases and the J segment 2 bases; nucleotides outside the gene matches: 8. CDR1 and CDR2 from the germline V gene are SGHTA and FQGNSA. The CDR3 coding sequence is TGTGCCAGCAGCTCCCGAGCGGGACGGGCCTACGAGCAGTACTTC. It specifies CASSSRAGRAYEQYF.

This rearrangement joins TRBV18 to TRBJ2-4; 8 bases line up with TRBD1. The CDR3 totals 14 residues. Germline V gene lookup returns CDR1 KGHSH and CDR2 LQKENI. V was clipped by 3 bases and J by 4 bases; unmatched bases: 2. This chain's CDR3 is CASSPTGAKNIQYF. The CDR3 nucleotides read TGTGCCAGCTCACCGACAGGGGCGAAAAACATTCAGTACTTC.

The chain employs TRBV7-2 and TRBJ2-3; TRBD2 aligns across 7 bases. There are 15 residues in the CDR3. CDR1 SGHTA and CDR2 FQGNSA come from the germline V gene. V lost 1 base and J lost 4; bases outside the gene matches: 5. CDR3 in DNA: TGTGCCAGCAGCTTAGACCTCCTAGCGGCAGATACGCAGTATTTT. Translating it yields CASSLDLLAADTQYF.

The CDR3 DNA follows: TGTGCCAGCAGTCTGCTTGGGCGCGAGCAGTACTTC. Translating it yields CASSLLGREQYF. The rearrangement links TRBV2 to TRBJ2-7; D ambiguous. Germline CDR1 is SNHLY and CDR2 is FYNNEI. This CDR3 comprises 12 residues. The V end lost 5 bases, the J end lost 6 bases, and 11 bases lay between the germline ends.

CDR3 protein: CASSRRTAEAFF. In DNA form, the CDR3 reads TGTGCCAGCAGCCGTAGGACAGCCGAAGCTTTCTTT. This chain connects TRBV5-6 to TRBJ1-1; TRBD1 might be the D (6 bases). Trimming left V 4 bases short and J 8 bases short, with 12 bases between. The CDR3 spans 12 residues. Germline V lookup: CDR1 SGHDT, CDR2 YYEEEE.